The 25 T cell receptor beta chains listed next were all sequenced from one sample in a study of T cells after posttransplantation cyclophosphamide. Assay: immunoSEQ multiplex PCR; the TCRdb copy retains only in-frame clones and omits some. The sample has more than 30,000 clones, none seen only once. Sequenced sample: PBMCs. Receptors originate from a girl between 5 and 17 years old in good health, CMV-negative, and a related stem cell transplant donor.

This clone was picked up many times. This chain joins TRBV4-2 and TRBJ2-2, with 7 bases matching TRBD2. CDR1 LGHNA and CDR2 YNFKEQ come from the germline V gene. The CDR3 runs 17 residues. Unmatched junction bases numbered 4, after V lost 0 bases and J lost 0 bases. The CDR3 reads CASSQDILAANTGELFF. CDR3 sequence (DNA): TGTGCCAGCAGCCAAGATATTCTAGCGGCGAACACCGGGGAGCTGTTTTTT.

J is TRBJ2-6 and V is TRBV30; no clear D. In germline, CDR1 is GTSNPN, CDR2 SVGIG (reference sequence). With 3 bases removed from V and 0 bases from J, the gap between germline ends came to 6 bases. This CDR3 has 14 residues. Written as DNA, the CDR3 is TGTGCCTGGAGCGAGGTCTCTGGGGCCAACGTCCTGACTTTC. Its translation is CAWSEVSGANVLTF.

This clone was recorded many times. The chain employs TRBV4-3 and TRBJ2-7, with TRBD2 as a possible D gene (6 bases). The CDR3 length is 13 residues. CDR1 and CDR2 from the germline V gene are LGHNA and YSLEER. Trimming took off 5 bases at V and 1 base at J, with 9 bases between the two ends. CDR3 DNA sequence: TGCGCCAGCAGCTCCGGGAGTTCCTACGAGCAGTACTTC. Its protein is CASSSGSSYEQYF.

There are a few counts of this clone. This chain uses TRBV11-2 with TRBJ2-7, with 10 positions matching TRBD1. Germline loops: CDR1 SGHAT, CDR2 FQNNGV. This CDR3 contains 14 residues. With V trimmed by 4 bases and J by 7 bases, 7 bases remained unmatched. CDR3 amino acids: CASSSDRGRKEQYF. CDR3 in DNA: TGTGCCAGCAGCTCAGACAGGGGGCGTAAGGAGCAGTACTTC.

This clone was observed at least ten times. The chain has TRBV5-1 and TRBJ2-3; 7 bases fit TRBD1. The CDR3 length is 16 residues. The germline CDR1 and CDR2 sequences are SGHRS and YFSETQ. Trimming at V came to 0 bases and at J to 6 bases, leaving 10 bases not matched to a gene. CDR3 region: CASSLAEVRGWDTQYF. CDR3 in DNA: TGCGCCAGCAGCTTGGCCGAGGTCAGGGGGTGGGATACGCAGTATTTT. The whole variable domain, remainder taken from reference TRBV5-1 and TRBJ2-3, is KAGVTQTPRYLIKTRGQQVTLSCSPISGHRSVSWYQQTPGQGLQFLFEYFSETQRNKGNFPGRFSGRQFSNSRSEMNVSTLELGDSALYLCASSLAEVRGWDTQYFGPGTRLTVL.

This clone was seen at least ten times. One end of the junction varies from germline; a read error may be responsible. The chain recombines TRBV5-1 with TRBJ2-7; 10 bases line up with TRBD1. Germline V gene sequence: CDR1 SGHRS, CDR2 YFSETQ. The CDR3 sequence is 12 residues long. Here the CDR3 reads CASSLAGGQGSF. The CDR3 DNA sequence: TGCGCCAGCAGCTTGGCCGGGGGACAGGGGAGCTTC. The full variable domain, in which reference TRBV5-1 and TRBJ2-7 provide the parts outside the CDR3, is KAGVTQTPRYLIKTRGQQVTLSCSPISGHRSVSWYQQTPGQGLQFLFEYFSETQRNKGNFPGRFSGRQFSNSRSEMNVSTLELGDSALYLCASSLAGGQGSFGPGTRLTVT.

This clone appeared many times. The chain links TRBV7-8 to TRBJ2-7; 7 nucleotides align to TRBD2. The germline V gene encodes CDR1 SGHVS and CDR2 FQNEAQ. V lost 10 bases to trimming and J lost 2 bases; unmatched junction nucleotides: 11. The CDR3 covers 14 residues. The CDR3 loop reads CATRGGRAAYEQYF. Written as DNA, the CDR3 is TGTGCCACCCGGGGTGGGAGGGCCGCCTACGAGCAGTACTTC.

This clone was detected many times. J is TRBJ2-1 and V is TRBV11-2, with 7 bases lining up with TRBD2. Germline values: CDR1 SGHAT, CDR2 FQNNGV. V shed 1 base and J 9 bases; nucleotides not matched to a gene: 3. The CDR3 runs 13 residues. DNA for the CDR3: TGTGCCAGCAGCTTAGCGGGGGGTGGTGAGCAGTTCTTC. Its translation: CASSLAGGGEQFF.

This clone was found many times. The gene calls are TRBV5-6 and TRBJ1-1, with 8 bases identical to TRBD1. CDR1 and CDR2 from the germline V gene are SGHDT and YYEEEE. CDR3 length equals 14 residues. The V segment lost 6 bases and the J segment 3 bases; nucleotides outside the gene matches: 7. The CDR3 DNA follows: TGTGCCAGCATCGCGGACAGGGATGACACTGAAGCTTTCTTT. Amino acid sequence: CASIADRDDTEAFF.

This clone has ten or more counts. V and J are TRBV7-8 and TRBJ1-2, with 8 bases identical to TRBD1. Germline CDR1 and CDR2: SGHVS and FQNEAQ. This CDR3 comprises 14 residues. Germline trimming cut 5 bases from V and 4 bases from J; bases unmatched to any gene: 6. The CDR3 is CASSAGQGTYGYTF. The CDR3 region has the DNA TGTGCCAGCAGCGCCGGACAGGGTACCTATGGCTACACCTTC.

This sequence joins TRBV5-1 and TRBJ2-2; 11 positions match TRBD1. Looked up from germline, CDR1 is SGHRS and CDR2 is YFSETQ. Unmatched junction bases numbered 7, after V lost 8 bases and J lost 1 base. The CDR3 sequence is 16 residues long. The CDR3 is CARNWTGGLNTGELFF. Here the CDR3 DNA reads TGCGCCAGAAACTGGACAGGGGGCTTGAACACCGGGGAGCTGTTTTTT.

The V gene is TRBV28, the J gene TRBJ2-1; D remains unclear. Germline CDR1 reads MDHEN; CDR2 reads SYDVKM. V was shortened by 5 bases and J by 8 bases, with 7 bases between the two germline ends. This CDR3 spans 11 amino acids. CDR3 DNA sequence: TGTGCCAGCAGTCCCAATTATGAGCAGTTCTTC. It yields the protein CASSPNYEQFF.

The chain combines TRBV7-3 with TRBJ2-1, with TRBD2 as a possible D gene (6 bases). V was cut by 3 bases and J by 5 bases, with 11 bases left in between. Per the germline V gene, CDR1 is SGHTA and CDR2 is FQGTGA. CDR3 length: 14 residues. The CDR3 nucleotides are TGTGCCAGCAGCTTTGTCGGGAGCCACAATGAGCAGTTCTTC. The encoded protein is CASSFVGSHNEQFF.

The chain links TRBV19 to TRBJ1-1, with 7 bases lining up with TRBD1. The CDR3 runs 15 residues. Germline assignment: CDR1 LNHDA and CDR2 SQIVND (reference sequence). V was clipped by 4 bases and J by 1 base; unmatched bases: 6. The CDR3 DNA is TGTGCCAGTAGTAAAACGGGACAGAAGAACACTGAAGCTTTCTTT. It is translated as CASSKTGQKNTEAFF.

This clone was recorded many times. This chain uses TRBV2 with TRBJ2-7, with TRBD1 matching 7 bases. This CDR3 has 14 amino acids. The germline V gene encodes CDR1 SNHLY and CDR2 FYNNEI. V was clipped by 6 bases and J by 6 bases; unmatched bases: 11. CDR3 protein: CASSSSLTGFEQYF. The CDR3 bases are TGTGCCAGCAGCTCTAGCTTGACAGGGTTCGAGCAGTACTTC. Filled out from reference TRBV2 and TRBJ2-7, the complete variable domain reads EPEVTQTPSHQVTQMGQEVILRCVPISNHLYFYWYRQILGQKVEFLVSFYNNEISEKSEIFDDQFSVERPDGSNFTLKIRSTKLEDSAMYFCASSSSLTGFEQYFGPGTRLTVT.

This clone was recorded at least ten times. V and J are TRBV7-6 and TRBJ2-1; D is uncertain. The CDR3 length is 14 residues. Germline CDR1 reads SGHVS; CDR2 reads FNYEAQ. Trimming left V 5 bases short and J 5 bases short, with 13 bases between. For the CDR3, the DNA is TGTGCCAGCAGCCCGGGTCCCCCCCACAATGAGCAGTTCTTC. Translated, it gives CASSPGPPHNEQFF. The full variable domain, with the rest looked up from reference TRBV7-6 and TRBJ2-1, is GAGVSQSPRYKVTKRGQDVALRCDPISGHVSLYWYRQALGQGPEFLTYFNYEAQQDKSGLPNDRFSAERPEGSISTLTIQRTEQRDSAMYRCASSPGPPHNEQFFGPGTRLTVL.

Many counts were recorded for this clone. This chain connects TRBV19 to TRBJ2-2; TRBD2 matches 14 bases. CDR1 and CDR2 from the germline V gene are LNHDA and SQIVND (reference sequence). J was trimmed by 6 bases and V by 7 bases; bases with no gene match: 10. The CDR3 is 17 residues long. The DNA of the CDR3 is TGTGCCAGTACCATCGGGACTAGCGGGAGTATCGCCGGGGAGCTGTTTTTT. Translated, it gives CASTIGTSGSIAGELFF. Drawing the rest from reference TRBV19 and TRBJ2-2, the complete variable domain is DGGITQSPKYLFRKEGQNVTLSCEQNLNHDAMYWYRQDPGQGLRLIYYSQIVNDFQKGDIAEGYSVSREKKESFPLTVTSAQKNPTAFYLCASTIGTSGSIAGELFFGEGSRLTVL.

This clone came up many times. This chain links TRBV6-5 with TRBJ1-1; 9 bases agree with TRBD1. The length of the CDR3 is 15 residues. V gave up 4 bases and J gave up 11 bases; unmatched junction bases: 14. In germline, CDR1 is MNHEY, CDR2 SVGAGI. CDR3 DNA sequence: TGTGCCAGCAGTTCCGCCGGGACAGGGAATGTAAGGGCTTTCTTT. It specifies CASSSAGTGNVRAFF.

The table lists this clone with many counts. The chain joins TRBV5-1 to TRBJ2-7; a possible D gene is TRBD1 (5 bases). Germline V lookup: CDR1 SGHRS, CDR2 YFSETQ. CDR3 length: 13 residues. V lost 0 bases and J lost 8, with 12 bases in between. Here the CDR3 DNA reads TGCGCCAGCAGCTTGGCCGCGAAGGGGAAGCAGTACTTC. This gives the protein CASSLAAKGKQYF.

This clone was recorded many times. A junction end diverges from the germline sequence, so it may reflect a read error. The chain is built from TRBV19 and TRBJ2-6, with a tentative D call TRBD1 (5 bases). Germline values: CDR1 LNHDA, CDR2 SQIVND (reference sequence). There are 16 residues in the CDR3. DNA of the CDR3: TGTGCCAGTAGTTCGACAGCTATCTCTGTGGCCAACGTCCTGACTTTC. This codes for CASSSTAISVANVLTF.

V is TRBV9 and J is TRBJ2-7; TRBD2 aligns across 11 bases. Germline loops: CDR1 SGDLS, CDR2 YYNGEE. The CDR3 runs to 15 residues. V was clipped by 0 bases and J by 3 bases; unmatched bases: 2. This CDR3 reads CASSVGTSGSYEQYF. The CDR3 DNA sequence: TGTGCCAGCAGCGTAGGTACTAGCGGGAGCTACGAGCAGTACTTC. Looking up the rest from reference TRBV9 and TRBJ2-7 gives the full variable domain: DSGVTQTPKHLITATGQRVTLRCSPRSGDLSVYWYQQSLDQGLQFLIQYYNGEERAKGNILERFSAQQFPDLHSELNLSSLELGDSALYFCASSVGTSGSYEQYFGPGTRLTVT.

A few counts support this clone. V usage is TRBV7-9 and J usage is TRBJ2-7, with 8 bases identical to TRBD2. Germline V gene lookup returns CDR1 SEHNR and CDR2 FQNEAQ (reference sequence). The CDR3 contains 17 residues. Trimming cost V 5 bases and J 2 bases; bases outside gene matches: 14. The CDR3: CASSPRYLREGPYEQYF. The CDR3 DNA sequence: TGTGCCAGCAGCCCCCGATACCTCCGGGAGGGCCCCTACGAGCAGTACTTC. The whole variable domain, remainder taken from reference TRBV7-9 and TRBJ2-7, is DTGVSQNPRHKITKRGQNVTFRCDPISEHNRLYWYRQTLGQGPEFLTYFQNEAQLEKSRLLSDRFSAERPKGSFSTLEIQRTEQGDSAMYLCASSPRYLREGPYEQYFGPGTRLTVT.

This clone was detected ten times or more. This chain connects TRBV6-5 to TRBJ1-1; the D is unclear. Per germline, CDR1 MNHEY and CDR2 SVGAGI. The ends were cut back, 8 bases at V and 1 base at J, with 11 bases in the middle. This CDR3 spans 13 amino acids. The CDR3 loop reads CASGLSRNTEAFF. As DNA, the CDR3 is TGTGCCAGCGGCCTCTCTAGGAACACTGAAGCTTTCTTT.

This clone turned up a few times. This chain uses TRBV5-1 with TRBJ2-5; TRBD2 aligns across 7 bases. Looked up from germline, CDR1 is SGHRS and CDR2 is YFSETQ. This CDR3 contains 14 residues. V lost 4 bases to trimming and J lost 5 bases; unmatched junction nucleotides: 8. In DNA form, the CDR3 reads TGCGCCAGCAGCCCCAACGGGGGGACTGAGACCCAGTACTTC. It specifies CASSPNGGTETQYF.

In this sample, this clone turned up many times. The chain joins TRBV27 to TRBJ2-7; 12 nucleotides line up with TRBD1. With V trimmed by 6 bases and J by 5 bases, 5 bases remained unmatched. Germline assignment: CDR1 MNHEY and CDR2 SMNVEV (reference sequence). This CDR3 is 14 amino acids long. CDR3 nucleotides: TGTGCCAGCAGCCCCGGGACAGGGGGCGACGAGCAGTACTTC. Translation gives CASSPGTGGDEQYF.